This TCR beta chain was identified during a study of blood T cell repertoires in COVID-19. Generated by immunoSEQ multiplex PCR, the TCRdb table keeps only in-frame clones and is missing some. The sample shows about 70,000 clones, roughly 80% of them seen only once. The germline V gene encodes CDR1 KGHSH and CDR2 LQKENI. V was trimmed by 3 bases and J by 2 bases, leaving 8 bases between them. The CDR3 runs 15 residues. Material: peripheral blood. The TCR comes from a woman between 55 and 75 years old with acute or convalescent COVID-19. V gene TRBV18 combines with J gene TRBJ2-6, with a possible D match to TRBD2 (5 bases). The CDR3 sequence is CASSPRAAGANVLTF. As DNA, the CDR3 is TGTGCCAGCTCACCGAGGGCGGCTGGGGCCAACGTCCTGACTTTC.